The 12 T cell receptor beta chains below come from one sample, sequenced in a study of blood T cells in healthy people across ages. Primed by a sample-barcoded 5' primer and a J-beta primer mix, a second PCR proceeded for about 7 to 11 cycles. MiXCR, run by TCRdb on the 5' RACE reads, gives a single entry per CDR3 protein. The table includes about 570,000 distinct CDR3 sequences, 25% to 30% detected once. Sequencing was performed on blood. The receptors come from a woman in her 70s in good health.

This clonotype was counted once. The chain recombines TRBV19 with TRBJ2-7, with D perhaps matching TRBD1 or TRBD2 (5 bases each). TRBJ2-1 explains the end of the DNA better; the J call may be wrong. In germline, CDR1 is LNHDA, CDR2 SQIVND (reference sequence). This CDR3 has 16 residues. The CDR3 DNA sequence: TGTGCCAGTAGCCCCAGGCCCTGGGACCCCTACAATGAGCAGTTCTTC. This codes for CASSPRPWDPYNEQFF.

The chain couples TRBV7-2 to TRBJ2-5, with D tentatively TRBD2 (5 bases). The V end was cut by 5 bases, the J end by 9 bases, with 19 bases between. The V gene's germline CDR1 is SGHTA and CDR2 FQGNSA. The CDR3 extends over 14 amino acids. The CDR3 region has the DNA TGTGCCAGCAGCCCTTTGGTGGTGGGAGAAGCCCAGTACTTC. This sequence encodes CASSPLVVGEAQYF. Full variable domain (missing parts from reference TRBV7-2 and TRBJ2-5): GAGVSQSPSNKVTEKGKDVELRCDPISGHTALYWYRQSLGQGLEFLIYFQGNSAPDKSGLPSDRFSAERTGGSVSTLTIQRTQQEDSAVYLCASSPLVVGEAQYFGPGTRLLVL.

The table lists this clonotype with a count of one. This chain connects TRBV4-1 to TRBJ2-1; TRBD1 might be the D (5 bases). V lost 0 bases and J 11 bases, leaving 11 bases between the germline ends. Germline V CDR1 and CDR2: MGHRA, YSYEKL. The CDR3 is 13 residues long. The CDR3 nucleotides read TGCGCCAGCAGCCAAGATGGACGGACAAAGCAGTTCTTC. Protein: CASSQDGRTKQFF.

Notes on this clonotype: Germline and junction disagree at one end, which may indicate a read error. The chain employs TRBV29-1 and TRBJ1-2; 8 bases fit TRBD1. The CDR3 loop spans 13 amino acids. Germline V gene lookup returns CDR1 SQVTM and CDR2 ANQGSEA. CDR3 sequence (DNA): TGCAGCGACAAACAGGGGGGCTATCATGGCCACACCTTC. Translation: CSDKQGGYHGHTF.

The J gene is TRBJ1-6, the V gene TRBV11-2; D remains ambiguous. Germline assignment: CDR1 SGHAT and CDR2 FQNNGV. This CDR3 has 16 residues. Trimming took off 1 base at V and 4 bases at J, with 11 bases between the two ends. The CDR3 sequence: CASSLGGWDYNSPLHF. The CDR3 bases are TGTGCCAGCAGCTTAGGTGGATGGGATTATAATTCACCCCTCCACTTT.

The chain carries TRBV20-1 and TRBJ1-4; 8 nucleotides line up with TRBD1. The trim removed 0 bases at V and 8 bases at J, leaving 8 bases unmatched. This CDR3 comprises 15 residues. CDR1 is DFQATT and CDR2 is SNEGSKA in the germline V gene (reference sequence). This chain's CDR3 is CSARETRGPGEKLFF. The DNA for the CDR3 is TGCAGTGCTAGAGAGACCAGGGGGCCCGGCGAAAAACTGTTTTTT.

Concerning this clonotype: One end of the junction fails to match germline, which may point to a read error. The chain has TRBV30 and TRBJ1-4; no clear D. Germline loops: CDR1 GTSNPN, CDR2 SVGIG (reference sequence). CDR3 length: 12 amino acids. CDR3 loop: CALAQHNEKLLF. The CDR3 nucleotides read TGTGCCTTAGCACAGCACAATGAAAAACTGCTTTTT.

This chain connects TRBV20-1 to TRBJ2-5, with 14 bases identical to TRBD2. The ends lost 6 bases at V and 4 bases at J; junction bases unmatched: 7. This CDR3 region has 15 residues. From germline, CDR1 is DFQATT and CDR2 SNEGSKA (reference sequence). CDR3 DNA sequence: TGCAGTGCGGCGGGGACTAGCGGGGGCTTAGAGACCCAGTACTTC. Translation gives CSAAGTSGGLETQYF.

This clonotype was detected a few times. The chain uses TRBV20-1 and TRBJ2-5, with TRBD2 identical over 10 bases. The CDR3 is 13 residues long. The germline gives CDR1 DFQATT, CDR2 SNEGSKA (reference sequence). Unmatched junction bases numbered 4, after V lost 5 bases and J lost 4 bases. The CDR3 spells CSARIAGGETQYF. The DNA of the CDR3 is TGCAGTGCTCGAATAGCGGGGGGAGAGACCCAGTACTTC.

Of note for this clonotype: Compared with germline, one end of the junction differs, possibly owing to a read error. The rearrangement joins TRBV6-1 to TRBJ1-4, with D perhaps TRBD1 (6 bases). Germline CDR1 reads MNHNS; CDR2 reads SASEGT. The CDR3 extends over 14 amino acids. CDR3 nucleotide sequence: TGTGCCAGCAGTGAGGGGGGCGCAGGTGAAAAATTGTTTTTT. Translating gives CASSEGGAGEKLFF.

This clonotype showed up just a few times. J is TRBJ2-4 and V is TRBV9; 7 bases align to TRBD2. CDR1 and CDR2 from the germline V gene are SGDLS and YYNGEE. With V trimmed by 4 bases and J by 6 bases, 10 bases remained unmatched. CDR3 length: 15 residues. CDR3 sequence: CASSPSGTTVNIQYF. The CDR3 DNA sequence: TGTGCCAGCAGCCCCTCCGGGACTACGGTAAACATTCAGTACTTC.

The genes are TRBV6-1 and TRBJ2-1; 8 bases fit TRBD2. V dropped 6 bases and J dropped 10; count of bases not matched to a gene: 17. The germline V gene has CDR1 MNHNS and CDR2 SASEGT. The CDR3 has 16 residues. The CDR3 sequence: CASSLKGRGASGEQFF. CDR3 bases: TGTGCCAGCAGCTTGAAGGGGCGGGGGGCCTCGGGAGAGCAGTTCTTC.